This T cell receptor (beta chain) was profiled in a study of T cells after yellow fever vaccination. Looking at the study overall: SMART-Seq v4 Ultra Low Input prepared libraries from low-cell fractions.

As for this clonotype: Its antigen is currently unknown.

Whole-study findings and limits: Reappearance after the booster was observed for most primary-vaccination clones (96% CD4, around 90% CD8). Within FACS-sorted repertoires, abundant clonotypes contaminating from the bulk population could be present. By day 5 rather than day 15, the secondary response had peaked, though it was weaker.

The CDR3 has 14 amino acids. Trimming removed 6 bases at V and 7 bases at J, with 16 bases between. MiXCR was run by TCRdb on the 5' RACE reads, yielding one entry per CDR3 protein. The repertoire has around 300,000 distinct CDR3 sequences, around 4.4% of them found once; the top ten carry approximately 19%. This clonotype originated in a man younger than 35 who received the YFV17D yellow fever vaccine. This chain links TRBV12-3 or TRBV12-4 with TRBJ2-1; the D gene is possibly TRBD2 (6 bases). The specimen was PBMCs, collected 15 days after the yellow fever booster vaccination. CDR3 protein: CASRLSGPLNEQFF. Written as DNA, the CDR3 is TGTGCCAGCAGGTTGAGCGGGCCTTTAAATGAGCAGTTCTTC.